The rows below give T cell receptor beta chains drawn from one sample of a study of T cells in Graves' hyperthyroidism and ophthalmopathy. In TCRdb, the multiplex PCR reads were re-called with MiXCR into one record per CDR3 protein. The data show about 580,000 distinct CDR3 sequences, approximately 14% seen once. Sequenced material: blood. The receptors stem from a woman aged 30 to 39 with Graves' hyperthyroidism that later progressed to Graves' ophthalmopathy. The CDR3 runs from the conserved cysteine through the conserved F or W. The D gene is left open where the match is weak. Expanded clones get a size class; other rows say once, few or many, or leave the size out.

j_gene: TRBJ1-5
d_gene: .
abundance: many
v_gene: TRBV30
CDR3aa: CAWTPRAIHFGGQPQHF
CDR3nt: TGTGCCTGGACCCCCCGGGCCATCCACTTCGGGGGACAGCCCCAGCATTTT

j_gene: TRBJ2-3
d_gene: .
abundance: .
v_gene: TRBV7-3
CDR3aa: CASSQSSVLLTDTQYF
CDR3nt: TGTGCCAGCAGCCAATCCAGTGTCCTCCTCACAGATACGCAGTATTTT

j_gene: TRBJ1-1
d_gene: .
abundance: many
v_gene: TRBV4-1
CDR3aa: CASSQVTGEAFF
CDR3nt: TGCGCCAGCAGCCAAGTTACAGGTGAAGCTTTCTTT

j_gene: TRBJ2-7
d_gene: TRBD1
abundance: many
v_gene: TRBV2
CDR3aa: CAAGGYEQYF
CDR3nt: TGTGCCGCAGGGGGATACGAGCAGTACTTC

j_gene: TRBJ1-2
d_gene: TRBD1
abundance: many
v_gene: TRBV12-3/TRBV12-4
CDR3aa: CAIRTGWDYGYTF
CDR3nt: TGTGCCATCCGGACAGGGTGGGATTATGGCTACACCTTC

j_gene: TRBJ2-7
d_gene: .
abundance: many
v_gene: TRBV20-1
CDR3aa: CSARGLSSSLYEQYF
CDR3nt: TGCAGTGCTAGAGGCCTCAGTTCCTCCCTCTACGAGCAGTACTTC

j_gene: TRBJ1-2
d_gene: TRBD1
abundance: few
v_gene: TRBV6-1
CDR3aa: CASSEQGRDGYTF
CDR3nt: TGTGCCAGCAGCGAACAGGGGAGAGATGGCTACACCTTC

j_gene: TRBJ2-2
d_gene: .
abundance: .
v_gene: TRBV19
CDR3aa: CASMAPNTGELFF
CDR3nt: TGTGCCAGTATGGCCCCAAACACCGGGGAGCTGTTTTTT

j_gene: TRBJ2-3
d_gene: .
abundance: many
v_gene: TRBV27
CDR3aa: CASSLADSSVFGTQYF
CDR3nt: TGTGCCAGCAGTTTGGCGGACAGTTCCGTCTTTGGTACGCAGTATTTT

j_gene: TRBJ1-1
d_gene: .
abundance: many
v_gene: TRBV7-9
CDR3aa: CASSLSFSSDSPNTEAFF
CDR3nt: TGTGCCAGCAGCTTGTCTTTTTCTTCGGACAGCCCGAACACTGAAGCTTTCTTT

j_gene: TRBJ2-7
d_gene: .
abundance: .
v_gene: TRBV7-2
CDR3aa: CASSLGLARSSYEQYF
CDR3nt: TGTGCCAGCAGCTTAGGGCTAGCGCGGAGCTCCTACGAGCAGTACTTC

j_gene: TRBJ1-1
d_gene: .
abundance: few
v_gene: TRBV30
CDR3aa: CAWSPTGGGTEAFF
CDR3nt: TGTGCCTGGAGCCCAACGGGGGGGGGCACTGAAGCTTTCTTT

j_gene: TRBJ1-1
d_gene: .
abundance: .
v_gene: TRBV7-2
CDR3aa: CASSQEQVSNTEAFF
CDR3nt: TGTGCCAGCAGCCAGGAACAGGTTTCGAACACTGAAGCTTTCTTT

j_gene: TRBJ2-3
d_gene: .
abundance: .
v_gene: TRBV7-8
CDR3aa: CASSLVGGGPGATDTQYF
CDR3nt: TGTGCCAGCAGCTTAGTAGGCGGGGGCCCCGGGGCCACAGATACGCAGTATTTT

j_gene: TRBJ1-1
d_gene: .
abundance: many
v_gene: TRBV30
CDR3aa: CAWSEGRLTEAFF
CDR3nt: TGTGCCTGGAGTGAAGGACGGTTGACTGAAGCTTTCTTT

j_gene: TRBJ1-1
d_gene: .
abundance: many
v_gene: TRBV19
CDR3aa: CASADGWTLNTEAFF
CDR3nt: TGTGCCAGTGCCGATGGCTGGACCCTGAACACTGAAGCTTTCTTT

j_gene: TRBJ1-1
d_gene: TRBD1
abundance: .
v_gene: TRBV6-5
CDR3aa: CASSSLRGQGNTEAFF
CDR3nt: TGTGCCAGCAGTTCACTCCGTGGACAGGGAAACACTGAAGCTTTCTTT

j_gene: TRBJ2-1
d_gene: TRBD2
abundance: many
v_gene: TRBV20-1
CDR3aa: CSALGLAGDNEQFF
CDR3nt: TGCAGTGCCTTGGGGCTAGCGGGAGACAATGAGCAGTTCTTC